Below, 20 T cell receptor beta chains from the same sample are listed, as sequenced in a study of cytomegalovirus exposure and HLA in healthy donors. This PCR relied on a set of 60 Vbeta primers and 13 Jbeta primers. Assay used: immunoSEQ multiplex PCR; TCRdb lists only in-frame clones, some missing. In the table there are about 95,000 clones, about 78% of which are singletons. The specimen was PBMCs. All receptors come from a woman aged 40 to 55 in good health and CMV-seropositive.

The rearrangement joins TRBV29-1 to TRBJ2-7; tentative D call: TRBD2 (5 bases). CDR3 length: 13 residues. The germline V gene encodes CDR1 SQVTM and CDR2 ANQGSEA. The V and J ends lost 4 bases and 7 bases respectively, with 17 bases between them. The DNA for the CDR3 is TGCAGCGTTGCGGAGAGGGCCCAGCGGGAGCAGTACTTC. Protein: CSVAERAQREQYF.

The chain couples TRBV28 to TRBJ1-2; D gene ambiguous. The CDR3 has 14 amino acids. V gave up 0 bases and J gave up 0 bases, with 5 bases separating them. The germline V gene encodes CDR1 MDHEN and CDR2 SYDVKM. The CDR3 coding sequence is TGTGCCAGCAGTTTATGGCAGGCTAACTATGGCTACACCTTC. This gives the protein CASSLWQANYGYTF.

The chain carries TRBV5-6 and TRBJ1-2; unclear D gene. This CDR3 region has 17 residues. The germline V and J ends were trimmed by 4 bases and 0 bases, with 19 bases remaining between them. CDR1 and CDR2 (germline): SGHDT, YYEEEE. The CDR3 DNA follows: TGTGCCAGCAGCCTATTGAGCCTGGTGGCGGCTAACTATGGCTACACCTTC. It yields the protein CASSLLSLVAANYGYTF.

The V and J genes are TRBV11-3 and TRBJ1-3; D gene uncertain. This CDR3 is 15 amino acids long. CDR1 is SGHNT and CDR2 is YENEEA in the germline V gene. V lost 1 base and J 1 base, leaving 8 bases between the germline ends. CDR3 in amino acids: CASSLAGFSGNTIYF. DNA of the CDR3: TGTGCCAGCAGCTTAGCAGGTTTTTCTGGAAACACCATATATTTT.

This sequence joins TRBV19 and TRBJ1-2; D possibly corresponds to TRBD1 (5 bases). The V gene's germline CDR1 is LNHDA and CDR2 SQIVND (reference sequence). The CDR3 is made up of 14 amino acids. Trimming took off 4 bases at V and 0 bases at J, with 9 bases between the two ends. This CDR3 is CASSTDTANYGYTF. Written as DNA, the CDR3 is TGTGCCAGTAGTACGGACACCGCTAACTATGGCTACACCTTC. Filled out from reference TRBV19 and TRBJ1-2, the complete variable domain reads DGGITQSPKYLFRKEGQNVTLSCEQNLNHDAMYWYRQDPGQGLRLIYYSQIVNDFQKGDIAEGYSVSREKKESFPLTVTSAQKNPTAFYLCASSTDTANYGYTFGSGTRLTVV.

V is TRBV7-2 and J is TRBJ1-3; 8 positions agree with TRBD1. The CDR3 loop spans 14 amino acids. The V segment lost 1 base and the J segment 7 bases; nucleotides outside the gene matches: 3. CDR1 is SGHTA, CDR2 FQGNSA, per germline. CDR3 DNA sequence: TGTGCCAGCAGCTTAGGGGGACAGGCGAACACCATATATTTT. The encoded protein is CASSLGGQANTIYF.

This sequence joins TRBV6-6 and TRBJ2-7; weak D call: TRBD1 (7 bases). There are 15 residues in the CDR3. Germline CDR1 reads MNHNY; CDR2 reads SVGAGI (reference sequence). Deletions cut 7 bases from V and 0 bases from J, with 16 bases between. The CDR3 DNA reads TGTGCCAGCACCGTGACGGGGGACAGCTCCTACGAGCAGTACTTC. This translates into CASTVTGDSSYEQYF.

This clone was picked up a small number of times. This sample includes further DNA sequences coding for the same CDR3. The chain carries TRBV2 and TRBJ2-1; the D gene is possibly TRBD2 (6 bases). Per the germline V gene, CDR1 is SNHLY and CDR2 is FYNNEI. The V gene lost 3 bases and the J gene lost 0 bases, with 12 bases spanning the gap. The CDR3 consists of 16 residues. The CDR3 spells CASSEGGLSSYNEQFF. CDR3 DNA sequence: TGTGCCAGCAGTGAGGGGGGACTGAGCTCCTACAATGAGCAGTTCTTC.

The CDR3 loop reads CASSQEYGRQYF. CDR3 in DNA: TGCGCCAGCAGCCAAGAGTACGGTCGGCAGTATTTT. The chain is built from TRBV4-1 and TRBJ2-3; the D is unclear. The V end was cut by 0 bases, the J end by 11 bases, with 9 bases between. This CDR3 is built from 12 residues. Germline values: CDR1 MGHRA, CDR2 YSYEKL.

This clone was seen a few times. The J gene is TRBJ2-3, the V gene TRBV4-1, with 9 bases matching TRBD2. Losses at the gene ends were 4 bases for V and 6 bases for J; bases not matched to a gene: 8. Germline CDR1 is MGHRA and CDR2 is YSYEKL. This CDR3 comprises 15 residues. This CDR3 is CASSLPGTSNDTQYF. CDR3 bases: TGCGCCAGCAGCCTCCCCGGGACTAGCAACGATACGCAGTATTTT.

The CDR3 DNA reads TGCGCCAGCAGCTTGATTGGCGGGACAGGGGGCTACGAGCAGTACTTC. This translates into CASSLIGGTGGYEQYF. The chain has TRBV5-1 and TRBJ2-7, with 11 bases lining up with TRBD1. V lost 1 base and J lost 3; bases outside the gene matches: 6. CDR1 and CDR2 from the germline V gene are SGHRS and YFSETQ. The CDR3 runs to 16 residues.

Only one count was recorded for this clone. This rearrangement joins TRBV5-8 to TRBJ1-1; TRBD1 matches at 11 bases. Losses at the gene ends were 3 bases for V and 5 bases for J; bases not matched to a gene: 6. The CDR3 consists of 15 residues. Germline V gene lookup returns CDR1 SGHTS and CDR2 YDEGEE. The CDR3 sequence is CASSSPGQGETEAFF. CDR3 nucleotides: TGTGCCAGCAGCTCTCCGGGACAGGGGGAGACTGAAGCTTTCTTT.

The chain combines TRBV18 with TRBJ2-5; the match to TRBD2 covers 8 bases. Germline V lookup: CDR1 KGHSH, CDR2 LQKENI. V shed 3 bases, J shed 2 bases, and the junction held 2 bases outside the gene matches. The CDR3 sequence is 14 residues long. CDR3 sequence reads: CASSPGLEQETQYF. The CDR3 DNA is TGTGCCAGCTCACCGGGACTAGAACAAGAGACCCAGTACTTC.

This clone was observed a handful of times. The V and J genes are TRBV19 and TRBJ2-3; TRBD1 agrees at 7 bases. Trimming at V came to 7 bases and at J to 3 bases, leaving 10 bases not matched to a gene. This CDR3 spans 15 amino acids. From germline, CDR1 is LNHDA and CDR2 SQIVND (reference sequence). In DNA, the CDR3 is TGTGCCAGTACCACCGGGGACAGCCTGACAGATACGCAGTATTTT. Translation gives CASTTGDSLTDTQYF.

This chain joins TRBV5-1 and TRBJ2-5; 8 bases map to TRBD1. Per germline, CDR1 SGHRS and CDR2 YFSETQ. V was clipped by 2 bases and J by 1 base; unmatched bases: 4. This CDR3 is 15 amino acids long. CDR3 DNA sequence: TGCGCCAGCAGCTTTGTTACAGGGGGCCAAGAGACCCAGTACTTC. Protein sequence: CASSFVTGGQETQYF. The entire variable domain, with the rest obtained from reference TRBV5-1 and TRBJ2-5, is as follows: KAGVTQTPRYLIKTRGQQVTLSCSPISGHRSVSWYQQTPGQGLQFLFEYFSETQRNKGNFPGRFSGRQFSNSRSEMNVSTLELGDSALYLCASSFVTGGQETQYFGPGTRLLVL.

The genes are TRBV7-3 and TRBJ2-3; D is unclear. The germline gives CDR1 SGHTA, CDR2 FQGTGA. V lost 5 bases to trimming and J lost 5 bases, with 11 bases between them. This CDR3 is built from 13 residues. The CDR3 DNA sequence: TGTGCCAGCAGCGCTGACACGATAGATACGCAGTATTTT. It specifies CASSADTIDTQYF.

The CDR3 sequence is CASSRRGSGGYTF. The CDR3 DNA is TGCGCCAGCAGTCGCAGGGGGTCGGGAGGCTACACCTTC. This chain joins TRBV4-1 and TRBJ1-2; 7 bases agree with TRBD1. Germline V gives CDR1 MGHRA, CDR2 YSYEKL. Trimming removed 6 bases from V and 8 bases from J; junction bases left unmatched: 9. CDR3 length: 13 amino acids.

The chain combines TRBV6-4 with TRBJ2-2, with 11 bases aligning to TRBD2. The CDR3 consists of 16 residues. Germline V lookup: CDR1 MRHNA, CDR2 SNTAGT. Trimming took 5 bases from V and 5 from J; bases not matched to a gene: 7. The CDR3: CASSPLAGVGTGELFF. The CDR3 DNA reads as TGTGCCAGCAGTCCACTAGCGGGAGTAGGTACCGGGGAGCTGTTTTTT.

The rearrangement uses TRBV7-2 and TRBJ1-1, with TRBD1 identical over 7 bases. This CDR3 is built from 12 residues. Losses at the gene ends were 2 bases for V and 8 bases for J; bases not matched to a gene: 2. Germline loops: CDR1 SGHTA, CDR2 FQGNSA. The CDR3 DNA is TGTGCCAGCAGCTTAACGGACAGGGAAGCTTTCTTT. Translating it yields CASSLTDREAFF.

This clone was seen a single time. The V gene is TRBV19, the J gene TRBJ2-4; D is unresolved. Trimming removed 3 bases at V and 0 bases at J, with 9 bases between. From germline, CDR1 is LNHDA and CDR2 SQIVND (reference sequence). The CDR3 length is 15 residues. DNA of the CDR3: TGTGCCAGTAGTATTAGCAGTCAAGCCAAAAACATTCAGTACTTC. This encodes CASSISSQAKNIQYF.